The 25 T cell receptor beta chains below were found in one sample sequenced in a study of T cell clonotyping in hematopoietic cell transplantation. Profiled with immunoSEQ multiplex PCR; TCRdb holds only in-frame clones, not every one. The data hold 27,000 or so clones, with approximately 95% observed a single time. Sequencing input: peripheral blood mononuclear cells. The origin of the receptors is a man aged 45-65 years in good health. Some clones in this sample may be carry-over from other donors' samples.

V gene TRBV7-8 combines with J gene TRBJ2-7, with 10 bases aligning to TRBD2. The J segment lost 4 bases and the V segment lost 4 bases, leaving 10 bases of the junction unmatched. The CDR3 is 16 amino acids. Per germline, CDR1 SGHVS and CDR2 FQNEAQ. DNA of the CDR3: TGTGCCAGCAGCTATGGACTAGCGGAAACTTTATACGAGCAGTACTTC. Translated, it gives CASSYGLAETLYEQYF.

The rearrangement uses TRBV7-2 and TRBJ1-5; D is unclear. Germline loops: CDR1 SGHTA, CDR2 FQGNSA. The V end lost 5 bases, the J end lost 4 bases, and 6 bases lay between the germline ends. The CDR3 sequence is 12 residues long. The CDR3 DNA is TGTGCCAGCAGCGCTCAGAATCAGCCCCAGCATTTT. This encodes CASSAQNQPQHF.

The gene calls are TRBV5-1 and TRBJ2-2; D is possibly TRBD1 (6 bases). The V gene's germline CDR1 is SGHRS and CDR2 YFSETQ. The CDR3 is 16 amino acids. The ends were cut back, 1 base at V and 3 bases at J, with 13 bases in the middle. CDR3 residues: CASSLTGSPDTGELFF. The CDR3 DNA reads TGCGCCAGCAGCTTGACAGGGAGTCCCGACACCGGGGAGCTGTTTTTT.

This chain joins TRBV6-1 and TRBJ1-1; D is unclear. The V gene lost 6 bases and the J gene lost 2 bases, with 13 bases spanning the gap. The CDR3 extends over 14 amino acids. The germline gives CDR1 MNHNS, CDR2 SASEGT. CDR3 sequence (DNA): TGTGCCAGCAGCCTTTGGAGTCCCAACACTGAAGCTTTCTTT. As protein: CASSLWSPNTEAFF.

This chain joins TRBV30 and TRBJ1-5; tentative D call: TRBD1 (5 bases). Germline V gives CDR1 GTSNPN, CDR2 SVGIG (reference sequence). The CDR3 runs to 18 residues. V lost 5 bases to trimming and J lost 0 bases, with 23 bases between them. The CDR3 DNA reads as TGTGCCTGGTCCCGCGACAGAAGCTCTAGCTATAGCAATCAGCCCCAGCATTTT. Amino acid sequence: CAWSRDRSSSYSNQPQHF.

The J gene is TRBJ2-3, the V gene TRBV2; the match to TRBD2 covers 11 bases. The trim removed 6 bases at V and 5 bases at J, leaving 1 base unmatched. The CDR3 runs 13 residues. Looked up from germline, CDR1 is SNHLY and CDR2 is FYNNEI. The CDR3 DNA follows: TGTGCCAGCAGAGGGACTAGCGGAGATACGCAGTATTTT. This gives the protein CASRGTSGDTQYF.

The chain is built from TRBV9 and TRBJ2-1, with D perhaps matching TRBD1 or TRBD2 (6 bases each). The CDR3 consists of 15 residues. Germline V lookup: CDR1 SGDLS, CDR2 YYNGEE. V was cut by 0 bases and J by 4 bases, with 11 bases left in between. The CDR3 is CASSVEGGYYNEQFF. In DNA, the CDR3 is TGTGCCAGCAGCGTAGAAGGGGGGTATTACAATGAGCAGTTCTTC.

The CDR3 reads CASSWEPGAFDSPLHF. The CDR3 nucleotides are TGCGCCAGCAGCTGGGAACCAGGGGCTTTTGATTCACCCCTCCACTTT. V usage is TRBV5-1 and J usage is TRBJ1-6; tentatively, D is TRBD1 (6 bases). The CDR3 sequence is 16 residues long. CDR1 and CDR2 (germline): SGHRS, YFSETQ. Trimming pared 3 bases from V and 8 bases from J, leaving 18 bases between.

This sequence joins TRBV5-6 and TRBJ1-2; D not resolved. The CDR3 loop spans 15 amino acids. Trimming stripped 4 bases from V and 6 bases from J, with 19 bases between. Germline assignment: CDR1 SGHDT and CDR2 YYEEEE. The CDR3 region has the DNA TGTGCCAGCAGCCGGGTGCGGGGAGGTGTTGATGGCTACACCTTC. Translated, it gives CASSRVRGGVDGYTF.

This clone has just one count. The rearrangement uses TRBV7-9 and TRBJ2-3; 12 nucleotides line up with TRBD2. Germline V gene lookup returns CDR1 SEHNR and CDR2 FQNEAQ (reference sequence). V lost 4 bases and J lost 2; bases outside the gene matches: 4. The CDR3 loop spans 16 amino acids. CDR3 in amino acids: CASSSWTSGITDTQYF. DNA for the CDR3: TGTGCCAGCAGCTCTTGGACTAGCGGGATCACAGATACGCAGTATTTT.

CDR3 loop: CASSINRNTEAFF. CDR3 bases: TGTGCCAGTAGTATTAACAGAAACACTGAAGCTTTCTTT. V usage is TRBV19 and J usage is TRBJ1-1, with D unresolved. CDR1 and CDR2 from the germline V gene are LNHDA and SQIVND (reference sequence). V lost 3 bases and J lost 2, with 7 bases in between. The CDR3 loop spans 13 amino acids.

This clone was counted a few times. This chain joins TRBV9 and TRBJ1-2; D remains ambiguous. With 4 bases removed from V and 5 bases from J, the gap between germline ends came to 12 bases. The V gene's germline CDR1 is SGDLS and CDR2 YYNGEE. This CDR3 has 13 amino acids. The CDR3 DNA is TGTGCCAGCAGCACAGATAGAACTTATGGCTACACCTTC. Amino acids: CASSTDRTYGYTF.

V and J are TRBV11-2 and TRBJ2-3, with a weak D call TRBD2 (6 bases). The CDR3 runs to 14 residues. V was pared by 1 base and J by 6 bases, with 11 bases between. Germline CDR1 is SGHAT and CDR2 is FQNNGV. The chain's CDR3 is CASSLGGGSDTQYF. CDR3 sequence (DNA): TGTGCCAGCAGCTTAGGAGGAGGGTCGGATACGCAGTATTTT.

This CDR3 is CASRPGHF. CDR3 nucleotides: TGCGCCAGCAGACCCGGGCACTTT. The chain carries TRBV10-1 and TRBJ1-6; D gene unclear. This CDR3 has 8 residues. Trimming removed 6 bases from V and 19 bases from J, with 7 bases in between. Germline V gene sequence: CDR1 WNHNN, CDR2 SYGVQD (reference sequence).

This rearrangement joins TRBV7-6 to TRBJ2-3; 10 bases fit TRBD2. The germline gives CDR1 SGHVS, CDR2 FNYEAQ. The junction had 5 bases not matched to a gene; V was cut back by 5 bases and J by 6 bases. The CDR3 is 14 residues long. The CDR3 is CASSRGTSADTQYF. The DNA of the CDR3 is TGTGCCAGCAGCCGCGGGACTAGCGCCGATACGCAGTATTTT.

The chain uses TRBV30 and TRBJ2-7, with TRBD2 identical over 13 bases. V lost 3 bases to trimming and J lost 2 bases; unmatched junction nucleotides: 16. Germline CDR1 and CDR2: GTSNPN and SVGIG (reference sequence). The CDR3 sequence is 19 residues long. CDR3 DNA: TGTGCCTGGAGAACCGCTTGGACTAGCGGGGGCCTCTCCACCTACGAGCAGTACTTC. Encoded protein: CAWRTAWTSGGLSTYEQYF.

The chain combines TRBV6-5 with TRBJ2-5; D uncertain. The germline CDR1 and CDR2 sequences are MNHEY and SVGAGI. The CDR3 is 13 amino acids. Trimming pared 0 bases from V and 2 bases from J, leaving 4 bases between. In DNA form, the CDR3 reads TGTGCCAGCAGTTACTCGGAACAAGAGACCCAGTACTTC. Protein: CASSYSEQETQYF.

This clone was found once. This chain joins TRBV7-6 and TRBJ2-7, with 8 bases identical to TRBD2. CDR1 is SGHVS and CDR2 is FNYEAQ in the germline V gene. This CDR3 spans 13 amino acids. With V trimmed by 5 bases and J by 3 bases, 3 bases remained unmatched. The CDR3 DNA sequence: TGTGCCAGCAGCGCCACTAGCGGCTACGAGCAGTACTTC. The encoded protein is CASSATSGYEQYF. Looking up the rest from reference TRBV7-6 and TRBJ2-7 gives the full variable domain: GAGVSQSPRYKVTKRGQDVALRCDPISGHVSLYWYRQALGQGPEFLTYFNYEAQQDKSGLPNDRFSAERPEGSISTLTIQRTEQRDSAMYRCASSATSGYEQYFGPGTRLTVT.

This chain uses TRBV4-1 with TRBJ1-5; D not resolved. V was cut by 2 bases and J by 6 bases, with 17 bases left in between. The CDR3 is made up of 16 amino acids. Germline V lookup: CDR1 MGHRA, CDR2 YSYEKL. In DNA, the CDR3 is TGCGCCAGCAGCCAAATTAATCTGGTGGGATCTCAGCCCCAGCATTTT. Protein: CASSQINLVGSQPQHF.

As to this clone: Relative to the germline gene, one junction end is altered; a read error may explain this. The chain combines TRBV7-2 with TRBJ1-2, with D perhaps matching TRBD1 (6 bases). The germline CDR1 and CDR2 sequences are SGHTA and FQGNSA. The CDR3 consists of 15 residues. Here the CDR3 reads CASSPEGGRGYAYTF. The CDR3 coding sequence is TGTGCCAGCAGTCCCGAGGGGGGCAGAGGTTATGCCTACACCTTC.

This chain uses TRBV4-2 with TRBJ2-7; D gene unclear. The V end was cut by 0 bases, the J end by 0 bases, with 9 bases between. CDR1 is LGHNA, CDR2 YNFKEQ, per germline. The CDR3 is 15 amino acids. The CDR3 region is CASSQDRANSYEQYF. The CDR3 DNA reads TGTGCCAGCAGCCAAGATCGGGCCAACTCCTACGAGCAGTACTTC.

The chain combines TRBV25-1 with TRBJ1-3, with a tentative D call TRBD1 (5 bases). Germline V CDR1 and CDR2: MGHDK, SYGVNS. This CDR3 comprises 15 residues. V lost 6 bases to trimming and J lost 3 bases, with 15 bases between them. CDR3 amino acids: CASSGTLGVGNTIYF. The CDR3 region has the DNA TGTGCCAGCAGCGGGACCCTAGGTGTTGGAAACACCATATATTTT.

The chain combines TRBV7-2 with TRBJ1-2; D gene unclear. This CDR3 is built from 16 residues. Germline V gives CDR1 SGHTA, CDR2 FQGNSA. Trimming removed 5 bases at V and 4 bases at J, with 20 bases between. The CDR3 here is CASSKQGASLVYGYTF. DNA of the CDR3: TGTGCCAGCAGCAAACAAGGCGCCAGCCTGGTCTATGGCTACACCTTC.

The rearrangement links TRBV5-4 to TRBJ1-1; D is uncertain. CDR3 length equals 15 residues. Per germline, CDR1 SGHNT and CDR2 YYREEE (reference sequence). V shed 4 bases and J shed 2 bases, with 15 bases lying between them. CDR3 nucleotides: TGTGCCAGCAGCCACAAGCTGCAGGACAACACTGAAGCTTTCTTT. This translates into CASSHKLQDNTEAFF.

This chain joins TRBV30 and TRBJ2-3; 8 bases map to TRBD2. V lost 0 bases and J lost 6; bases outside the gene matches: 8. Germline CDR1 is GTSNPN and CDR2 is SVGIG (reference sequence). This CDR3 has 15 amino acids. The CDR3 region has the DNA TGTGCCTGGAGTGTACGTCGGGGGGGTATGGATACGCAGTATTTT. This sequence encodes CAWSVRRGGMDTQYF.